This T cell receptor beta chain was retrieved from a study of T cell responses to AZD1222 COVID-19 vaccine (dated by TCRdb to 2020 to 2023). About the full investigation: AZD1222 recipients with second doses at about 4 weeks or about 12 weeks were pooled, because spike-specific TCR depth and breadth did not differ between schedules. A total of 230 to 250 trial participants underwent TCR sequencing, of whom around 200 received two doses of AZD1222 and about 25 received two doses of the MenACWY control vaccine. Trial participants were enrolled into age subgroups of 18-55, 56-69 and 70-plus years, which contained roughly 140, 27 and 60 TCR-sequenced participants, respectively.

Concerning this clone itself: What antigen it recognizes has not been identified. Per-base qualities were not stored, and no clone one base away is much larger.

Summary of the overall study and its limitations: Nearly half of unique spike-specific TCRs reportedly recognized epitopes outside regions mutated in the B.1.351 and B.1.1.7 variants. Vaccine-associated CD4 TCRs spanned the whole spike protein, with dominant responses in regions 160-218 and 743-854. Only six or seven AZD1222 recipients were SARS-CoV-2 seropositive at baseline, limiting conclusions about previously exposed vaccinees. After two AZD1222 doses, both the breadth and the depth of spike-specific TCRs were significantly higher than at day 0 and than in MenACWY recipients. In the small 56-69-year group, the increase in depth fell short of significance, most likely because of low power. Because no samples from the day 14 peak response were available, repertoires could be characterized only after the peak T cell response. Participants were mostly white British and included more females than males, and it was suggested by the authors that clonal diversity may have been underestimated.

In light of the paper, this sample's time point label describes: baseline before first vaccination. Vaccinee samples came from UK trials COV001 and COV002, including a single-blind randomized controlled phase 2/3 trial of AZD1222 (ChAdOx1 nCoV-19) in healthy adults. Trial participant PBMC samples were collected at day 0 and day 28 after the second dose for TCRbeta chain sequencing. CDR3 length: 11 amino acids, cysteine to phenylalanine. This entry keeps only the CDR3 DNA: 33 bases, framed from base 1. CDR1 and CDR2 are drawn from the germline V gene (reference sequence): LNHDA, SQIVND. The trim is 6 bases for V and 2 bases for J, with a gap of 4 bases between the germline ends. The CDR3 regions of human TCRbeta chains were subjected to immunosequencing. The paper's processing steps were these. TCRs in the repertoires were compared against a reference library of SARS-CoV-2-specific TCRs that had been generated with the MIRA antigen-specificity platform. Breadth was defined as the fraction of unique TCRs that were SARS-CoV-2-associated. Depth was defined as the fraction of total T cells that were SARS-CoV-2-associated. Using the MIRA data, each spike-specific TCR was mapped to the spike region that the TCR reacts to and placed in a CD4 or CD8 class. Log10-transformed breadth and depth values were compared by one-way ANOVA with Sidak's multiple comparisons tests. TCRdb holds this immuneACCESS table with in-frame rearrangements only. Some clones are missing; in checked studies, unresolved V genes explain under half, and the rest has no known cause. V, J and clone size derive from that table, while D and trimming were established from the DNA sequence. In this sample the table shows 90,000 to 140,000 clones, roughly 90% of which occur a single time. About 2.7% of the sample is in the top ten clones.

The V and J genes are TRBV19 and TRBJ1-2; the D gene lacks a confident call. The source material was peripheral blood, sampled on day 0 of AZD1222 vaccination. The source of this sequence is an adult in good health. The CDR3 protein sequence reads: CASRDNYGYTF. The DNA sequence is given as TGTGCCAGTAGAGACAACTATGGCTACACCTTC.